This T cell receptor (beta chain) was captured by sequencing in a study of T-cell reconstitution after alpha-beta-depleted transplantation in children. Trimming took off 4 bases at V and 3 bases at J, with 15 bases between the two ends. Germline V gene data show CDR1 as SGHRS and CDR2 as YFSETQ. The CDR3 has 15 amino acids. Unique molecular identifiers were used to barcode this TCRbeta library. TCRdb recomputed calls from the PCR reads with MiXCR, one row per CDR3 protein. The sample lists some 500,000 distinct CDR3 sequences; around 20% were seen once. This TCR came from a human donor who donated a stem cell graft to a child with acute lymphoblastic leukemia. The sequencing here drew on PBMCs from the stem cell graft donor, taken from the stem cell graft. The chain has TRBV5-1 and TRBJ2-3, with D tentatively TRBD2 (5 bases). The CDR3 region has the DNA TGCGCCAGCAGCCTTACGATGAGGGAAACAGATACGCAGTATTTT. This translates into CASSLTMRETDTQYF.